These 15 T cell receptor beta chains were all obtained from the same sample, sequenced in a study of blood T cell repertoires in COVID-19 (dated by TCRdb to the early 2020s). Receptors were amplified or captured by the immunoSEQ multiplex PCR assay. Here the immuneACCESS table is served through TCRdb, limited to in-frame sequences with V and J called. Missing clones are a known gap in these copies; in checked studies unresolved V genes cover under half, and the rest lacks a known reason. This sample has fewer than 350,000 clones in its table, and more than 80% of those were observed once. The biggest ten clones account for about 4% of the sample. Sample: PBMCs or T cells enriched from blood (not recorded which). These receptors all come from a woman aged 30 to 39 with acute COVID-19.

The rearrangement links TRBV7-9 to TRBJ2-7, with TRBD2 as a possible D gene (6 bases). The CDR3 totals 15 residues. Deletions cut 5 bases from V and 5 bases from J, with 19 bases between. Germline CDR1 SEHNR, CDR2 FQNEAQ (reference sequence). The DNA of the CDR3 is TGTGCCAGCAGCCCAAAGGGACTTCCCTCTGACGAGCAGTACTTC. Translation: CASSPKGLPSDEQYF.

The chain couples TRBV9 to TRBJ2-1; 9 bases agree with TRBD1. The V segment lost 1 base and the J segment 6 bases; nucleotides outside the gene matches: 8. Germline V gene data show CDR1 as SGDLS and CDR2 as YYNGEE. The CDR3 runs 16 residues. Written as DNA, the CDR3 is TGTGCCAGCAGCGTAACCCCGGGACAGGGTACCAATGAGCAGTTCTTC. Its protein is CASSVTPGQGTNEQFF.

The gene calls are TRBV7-8 and TRBJ1-1; the D is unclear. CDR1 is SGHVS and CDR2 is FQNEAQ in the germline V gene. The CDR3 runs to 14 residues. V shed 0 bases and J shed 4 bases, with 9 bases lying between them. CDR3 in amino acids: CASSLAEALTEAFF. Here the CDR3 DNA reads TGTGCCAGCAGCTTAGCGGAGGCACTCACTGAAGCTTTCTTT.

The chain links TRBV11-2 to TRBJ2-5; 7 bases are shared with TRBD2. The CDR3 covers 15 residues. With V trimmed by 5 bases and J by 2 bases, 8 bases remained unmatched. Germline values: CDR1 SGHAT, CDR2 FQNNGV. The CDR3 nucleotides are TGTGCCAGCAGCCCACCCCTAGCGGAGCAAGAGACCCAGTACTTC. Encoded protein: CASSPPLAEQETQYF.

V is TRBV27 and J is TRBJ2-3; no firm D call. V was cut by 4 bases and J by 0 bases, with 17 bases left in between. Germline loops: CDR1 MNHEY, CDR2 SMNVEV (reference sequence). The CDR3 length is 17 residues. CDR3 sequence: CASSSRRHGSSTDTQYF. CDR3 coding DNA: TGTGCCAGCAGTTCCAGAAGACATGGATCCAGCACAGATACGCAGTATTTT.

The table lists this clone with a few counts. The chain joins TRBV19 to TRBJ1-5; D remains ambiguous. The CDR3 runs 13 residues. V lost 0 bases and J lost 5, with 5 bases in between. Germline CDR1 reads LNHDA; CDR2 reads SQIVND (reference sequence). The CDR3 sequence is CASSIDLYQPQHF. The CDR3 DNA is TGTGCCAGTAGTATAGATCTCTATCAGCCCCAGCATTTT.

This clone was recorded a few times. V and J are TRBV7-9 and TRBJ1-2; a possible D gene is TRBD1 (6 bases). The germline V and J ends were trimmed by 9 bases and 6 bases, with 14 bases remaining between them. This CDR3 has 12 amino acids. The germline V gene has CDR1 SEHNR and CDR2 FQNEAQ (reference sequence). CDR3 sequence reads: CASDPRGNGYTF. The CDR3 DNA is TGTGCCAGTGACCCCAGGGGTAATGGCTACACCTTC.

This clone appeared a single time. The chain joins TRBV10-2 to TRBJ2-7; the D is unclear. Deletions cut 3 bases from V and 3 bases from J, with 15 bases between. CDR1 WSHSY and CDR2 SAAADI come from the germline V gene. The CDR3 has 15 residues. The CDR3 DNA reads TGCGCCAGCAGTGATTCAGGATTAGGATTCTACGAGCAGTACTTC. The encoded protein is CASSDSGLGFYEQYF.

The chain joins TRBV24-1 to TRBJ2-7, with D perhaps TRBD2 (5 bases). Trimming shortened V by 3 bases and J by 9 bases, and 23 bases separated the two germline ends. Germline CDR1 is KGHDR and CDR2 is SFDVKD. This CDR3 spans 16 amino acids. In nucleotides, the CDR3 is TGTGCCACCAGTGATGATCGACGGGATGGGGTTGGTGTGCAGTACTTC. It codes for CATSDDRRDGVGVQYF.

The gene calls are TRBV20-1 and TRBJ2-1, with a tentative D call TRBD2 (6 bases). Germline CDR1 is DFQATT and CDR2 is SNEGSKA (reference sequence). The V and J ends lost 1 base and 15 bases respectively, with 13 bases between them. The CDR3 covers 11 residues. CDR3 bases: TGCAGTGCTAGAGGTAGCGGACCGGGGTTCTTC. It encodes CSARGSGPGFF.

This rearrangement joins TRBV5-8 to TRBJ1-1; 7 positions agree with TRBD1. The CDR3 length is 15 residues. Germline V gives CDR1 SGHTS, CDR2 YDEGEE. V dropped 3 bases and J dropped 3; count of bases not matched to a gene: 8. The CDR3 region has the DNA TGTGCCAGCAGCTCGAGATTACAGGGGTACACTGAAGCTTTCTTT. It specifies CASSSRLQGYTEAFF.

V and J are TRBV29-1 and TRBJ1-2, with D possibly matching TRBD1 (5 bases). V was clipped by 6 bases and J by 0 bases, with 38 bases between them. Germline V lookup: CDR1 SQVTM, CDR2 ANQGSEA. This CDR3 has 22 amino acids. The chain's CDR3 is CSVGSIGVIAEEGTITNYGYTF. In nucleotides, the CDR3 is TGCAGCGTCGGGTCTATAGGGGTGATTGCAGAGGAGGGTACCATTACTAACTATGGCTACACCTTC.

The CDR3 nucleotides are TGTGCCAGCAGCCAATGGCTAGGGGTAAACAATGAGCAGTTCTTC. Amino acid sequence: CASSQWLGVNNEQFF. V is TRBV3-1 (or the pseudogene TRBV3-2) and J is TRBJ2-1; the D gene is possibly TRBD1 (5 bases). V was clipped by 2 bases and J by 5 bases, with 13 bases between them. The germline gives CDR1 LGHDT, CDR2 YNNKEL (reference sequence). The CDR3 covers 15 residues.

The chain uses TRBV30 and TRBJ2-1; maybe TRBD2 (5 bases). CDR1 and CDR2 (germline): GTSNPN, SVGIG (reference sequence). The CDR3 consists of 14 residues. Deletions cut 7 bases from V and 0 bases from J, with 13 bases between. The CDR3 is CASGAATSYNEQFF. For the CDR3, the DNA is TGTGCCTCCGGAGCGGCAACCTCCTACAATGAGCAGTTCTTC. The full variable domain, completed using reference TRBV30 and TRBJ2-1, is SQTIHQWPATLVQPVGSPLSLECTVEGTSNPNLYWYRQAAGRGLQLLFYSVGIGQISSEVPQNLSASRPQDRQFILSSKKLLLSDSGFYLCASGAATSYNEQFFGPGTRLTVL.

The chain couples TRBV21-1 to TRBJ1-5; no DNA check was done on the table's D call, TRBD1. TRBV21-1 is given as a pseudogene. The CDR3 runs to 19 residues. The CDR3 DNA reads as TGTGCCAGCAGCGCAAATGAGTTTAATGGACAGGGTGGTCAGCAGCCCCAGCATTTT. Protein product: CASSANEFNGQGGQQPQHF.